This TCR beta chain was retrieved from a study of identical twins. cDNA molecules carried unique molecular identifiers, and template switching added a universal primer site. TCRdb re-analysed the 5' RACE reads in MiXCR, keeping a single row per CDR3 protein. The sample consists of around 480,000 distinct CDR3 sequences, approximately 15% of them appearing once. Notes on this clonotype: Its target is not known.

General study findings and limits: Memory repertoires lacked the insertion deficit that abundant cord blood beta clonotypes showed. The same donors were not followed; conclusions instead depended on cross-sectional statistical analysis.

The CDR3 extends over 15 amino acids. The trim removed 4 bases at V and 4 bases at J, leaving 4 bases unmatched. CDR1 is MNHNS, CDR2 SASEGT, per germline. These data were also reused for a study on yellow fever vaccine responses in identical twins.

Sequencing input: CD4+ T cells sorted from blood. This sequence originates from a woman younger than 35 in good health. The chain carries TRBV6-1 and TRBJ2-5; 12 bases are a match to TRBD1. CDR3: CASSGRDRGPETQYF. CDR3 bases: TGTGCCAGCAGTGGGAGGGACAGGGGGCCAGAGACCCAGTACTTC.